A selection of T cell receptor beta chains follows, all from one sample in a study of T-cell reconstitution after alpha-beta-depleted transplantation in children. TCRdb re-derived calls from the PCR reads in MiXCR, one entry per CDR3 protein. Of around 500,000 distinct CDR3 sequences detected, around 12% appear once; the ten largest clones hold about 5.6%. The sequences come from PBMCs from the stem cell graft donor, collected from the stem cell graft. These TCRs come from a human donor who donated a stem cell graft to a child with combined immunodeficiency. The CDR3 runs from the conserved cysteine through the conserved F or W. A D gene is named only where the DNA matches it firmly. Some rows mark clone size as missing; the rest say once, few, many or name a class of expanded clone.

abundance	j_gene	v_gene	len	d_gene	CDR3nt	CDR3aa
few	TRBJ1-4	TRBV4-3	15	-	TGCGCCAGCAGGCGGGGCGGGCACCTTAATGAAAAACTGTTCTTT	CASRRGGHLNEKLFF
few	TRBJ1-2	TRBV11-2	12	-	TGTGCCAGCAGCTTAGGAGACTATGGCTACACCTTC	CASSLGDYGYTF
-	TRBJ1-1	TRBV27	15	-	TGTGCCAGCAGTATCCGACAGTACATGAACACTGAAGCTTTCTTT	CASSIRQYMNTEAFF
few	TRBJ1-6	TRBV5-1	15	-	TGCGCCAGCAGCCGTTCGGGAGGGGGGAATTCACCCCTCCACTTT	CASSRSGGGNSPLHF
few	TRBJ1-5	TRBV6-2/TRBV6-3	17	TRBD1	TGTGCCAGCAGCCTTAGGGGGCGGCAATATAGCAATCAGCCCCAGCATTTT	CASSLRGRQYSNQPQHF
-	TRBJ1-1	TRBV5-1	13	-	TGCGCCAGCAGTTACGTGGGCAGTGAAGAGGCTTTCTTT	CASSYVGSEEAFF
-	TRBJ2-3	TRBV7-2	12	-	TGTGCCAGCAGCTTAGTTTCGGAGGTGCAGTATTTT	CASSLVSEVQYF
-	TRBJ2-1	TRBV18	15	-	TGTGCCAGCTCACCACTCACGGGGGCTATGGGGGAGCAGTTCTTC	CASSPLTGAMGEQFF
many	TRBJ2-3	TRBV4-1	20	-	TGCGCCAGCAGCCAACGAATGATGTCCGGATTAACGTCTAGCACAGATACGCAGTATTTT	CASSQRMMSGLTSSTDTQYF
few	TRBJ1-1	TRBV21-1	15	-	TGTGCCAGCAGCAAATTGGACCTTAAGAACACTGAAGCTTTCTTT	CASSKLDLKNTEAFF
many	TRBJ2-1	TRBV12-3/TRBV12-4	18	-	TGTGCCAGCAGTTTAGAGTTCACGGAGGGGAAAAGGTACAATGAGCAGTTCTTC	CASSLEFTEGKRYNEQFF
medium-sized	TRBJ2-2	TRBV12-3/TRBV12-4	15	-	TGTGCCAGCAGTCCCCAGGACAGTTCCACCGGGGAGCTGTTTTTT	CASSPQDSSTGELFF
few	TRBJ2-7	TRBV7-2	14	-	TGTGCCAGCAGCTACCCGGCGGGCAACTACGAGCAGTACTTC	CASSYPAGNYEQYF
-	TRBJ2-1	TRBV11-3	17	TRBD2	TGTGCCAGCAGCCGCCCAAGGGGACTAGCGGGAAACAATGAGCAGTTCTTC	CASSRPRGLAGNNEQFF
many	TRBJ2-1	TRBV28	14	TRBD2	TGTGCCAGCAGTTTATTGCGGGGGGGCAATGAGCAGTTCTTC	CASSLLRGGNEQFF
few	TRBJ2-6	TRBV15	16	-	TGTGCCACCAGCAGAGAGCGGAATTCTGGGGCCAACGTCCTGACTTTC	CATSRERNSGANVLTF
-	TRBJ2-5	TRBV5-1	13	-	TGCGCCAGCAGTTGGGGGGCCGCAGAGACCCAGTACTTC	CASSWGAAETQYF
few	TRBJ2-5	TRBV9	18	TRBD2	TGTGCCAGCAGCGACGGGACTAGCGGTTATACGTACCAAGAGACCCAGTACTTC	CASSDGTSGYTYQETQYF
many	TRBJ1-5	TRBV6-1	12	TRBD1	TGTGCCAGCAGGACAGGGAATCAGCCCCAGCATTTT	CASRTGNQPQHF
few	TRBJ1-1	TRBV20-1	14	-	TGCAGTGCTAGGTGGGGACTTATGGGGACTGAAGCTTTCTTT	CSARWGLMGTEAFF
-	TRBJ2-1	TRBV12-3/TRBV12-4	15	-	TGTGCCAGCAGTTTAGAACACAGGACCTACAATGAGCAGTTCTTC	CASSLEHRTYNEQFF
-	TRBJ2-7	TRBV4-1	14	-	TGCGCCAGCAGTCCCGGACCAGGCTACTACGAGCAGTACTTC	CASSPGPGYYEQYF
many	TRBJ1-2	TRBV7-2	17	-	TGTGCCAGCAGCTTAGCTCGGGCGGGGGCGGTTTATCATGGCTACACCTTC	CASSLARAGAVYHGYTF
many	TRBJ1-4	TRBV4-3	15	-	TGCGCCAGCAGCCAAGATTGGGAGTTGAATGAAAAACTGTTTTTT	CASSQDWELNEKLFF
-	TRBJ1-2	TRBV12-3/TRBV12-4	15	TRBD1	TGTGCCAGCACCAGGACGGGACAGGGGGCCTATGGCTACACCTTC	CASTRTGQGAYGYTF
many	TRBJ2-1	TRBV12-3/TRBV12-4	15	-	TGTGCCAGCAGTTCCCTGGCGAGAGCTTACAATGAGCAGTTCTTC	CASSSLARAYNEQFF
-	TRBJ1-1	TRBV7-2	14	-	TGTGCCAGCAGCCCTACATCCCTGAACACTGAAGCTTTCTTT	CASSPTSLNTEAFF
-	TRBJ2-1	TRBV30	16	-	TGTGCCTGGAGTGTAGGGTCGGCTACAACCTACAATGAGCAGTTCTTC	CAWSVGSATTYNEQFF
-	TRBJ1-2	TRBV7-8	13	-	TGTGCCAGCAGCTGGAATATTGGGGATGGCTACACCTTC	CASSWNIGDGYTF
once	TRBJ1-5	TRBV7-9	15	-	TGTGCCAGCAGCCAACAAGGGTCTAGCAATCAGCCCCAGCATTTT	CASSQQGSSNQPQHF